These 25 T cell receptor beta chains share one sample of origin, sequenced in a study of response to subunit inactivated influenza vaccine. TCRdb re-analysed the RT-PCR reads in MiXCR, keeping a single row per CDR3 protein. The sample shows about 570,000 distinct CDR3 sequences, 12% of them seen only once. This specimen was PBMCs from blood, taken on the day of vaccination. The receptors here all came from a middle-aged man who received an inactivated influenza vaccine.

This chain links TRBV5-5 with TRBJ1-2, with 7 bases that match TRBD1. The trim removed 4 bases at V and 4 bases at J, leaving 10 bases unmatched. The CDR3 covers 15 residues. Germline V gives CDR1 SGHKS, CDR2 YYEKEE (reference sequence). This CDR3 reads CASSRDRPPGYGYTF. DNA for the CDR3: TGTGCCAGCAGCCGGGACAGACCCCCCGGCTATGGCTACACCTTC.

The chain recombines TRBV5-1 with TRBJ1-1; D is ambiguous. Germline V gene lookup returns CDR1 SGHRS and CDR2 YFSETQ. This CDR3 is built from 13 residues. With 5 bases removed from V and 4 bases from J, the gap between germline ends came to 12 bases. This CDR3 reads CASRGREGTEAFF. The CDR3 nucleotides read TGCGCCAGCAGGGGCCGGGAGGGCACTGAAGCTTTCTTT. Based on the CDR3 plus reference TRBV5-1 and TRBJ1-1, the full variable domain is KAGVTQTPRYLIKTRGQQVTLSCSPISGHRSVSWYQQTPGQGLQFLFEYFSETQRNKGNFPGRFSGRQFSNSRSEMNVSTLELGDSALYLCASRGREGTEAFFGQGTRLTVV.

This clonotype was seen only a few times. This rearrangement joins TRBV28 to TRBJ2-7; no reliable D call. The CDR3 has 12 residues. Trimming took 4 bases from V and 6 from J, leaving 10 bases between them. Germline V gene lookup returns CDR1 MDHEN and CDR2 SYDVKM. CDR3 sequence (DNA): TGTGCCAGCAGTTGGCCCCTCACCGAGCAGTACTTC. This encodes CASSWPLTEQYF.

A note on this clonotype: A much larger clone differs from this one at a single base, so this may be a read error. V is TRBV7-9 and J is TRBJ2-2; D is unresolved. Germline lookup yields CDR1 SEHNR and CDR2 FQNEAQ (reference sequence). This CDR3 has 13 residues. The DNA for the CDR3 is TGTGCCACCAGCCCCAGGAACACCGGGGAGCTGTTTTTT. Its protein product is CATSPRNTGELFF.

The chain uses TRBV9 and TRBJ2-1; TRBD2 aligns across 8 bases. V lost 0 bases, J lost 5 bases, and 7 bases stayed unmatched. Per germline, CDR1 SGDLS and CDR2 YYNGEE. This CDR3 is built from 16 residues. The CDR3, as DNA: TGTGCCAGCAGCGTAGAGCCGGGACTAGGTAACAATGAGCAGTTCTTC. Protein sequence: CASSVEPGLGNNEQFF.

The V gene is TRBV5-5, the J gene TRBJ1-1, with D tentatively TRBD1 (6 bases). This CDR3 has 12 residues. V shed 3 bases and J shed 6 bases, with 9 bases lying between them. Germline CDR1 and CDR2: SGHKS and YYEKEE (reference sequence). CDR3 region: CASSSAGAEAFF. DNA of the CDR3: TGTGCCAGCAGCTCGGCAGGGGCTGAAGCTTTCTTT. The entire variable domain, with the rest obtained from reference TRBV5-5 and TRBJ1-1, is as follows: DAGVTQSPTHLIKTRGQQVTLRCSPISGHKSVSWYQQVLGQGPQFIFQYYEKEERGRGNFPDRFSARQFPNYSSELNVNALLLGDSALYLCASSSAGAEAFFGQGTRLTVV.

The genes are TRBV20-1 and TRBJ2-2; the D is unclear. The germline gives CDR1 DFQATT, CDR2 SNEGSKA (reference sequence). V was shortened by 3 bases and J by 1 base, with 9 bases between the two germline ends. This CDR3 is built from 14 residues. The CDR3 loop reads CSASSIGNTGELFF. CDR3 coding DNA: TGCAGTGCTAGTTCAATAGGGAACACCGGGGAGCTGTTTTTT.

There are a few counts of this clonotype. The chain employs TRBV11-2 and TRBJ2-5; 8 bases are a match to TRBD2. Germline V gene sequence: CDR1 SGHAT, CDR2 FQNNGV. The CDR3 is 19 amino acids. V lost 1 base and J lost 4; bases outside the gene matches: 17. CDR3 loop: CASSLVRELAVGGVETQYF. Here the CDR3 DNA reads TGTGCCAGCAGCTTAGTTAGGGAACTAGCGGTAGGAGGAGTAGAGACCCAGTACTTC.

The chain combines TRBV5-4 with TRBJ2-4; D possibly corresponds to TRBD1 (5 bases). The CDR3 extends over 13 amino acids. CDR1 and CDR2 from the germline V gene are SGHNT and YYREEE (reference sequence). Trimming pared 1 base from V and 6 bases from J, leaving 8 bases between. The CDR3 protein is CASSLFRGNIQYF. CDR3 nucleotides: TGTGCCAGCAGCTTGTTTAGGGGAAACATTCAGTACTTC.

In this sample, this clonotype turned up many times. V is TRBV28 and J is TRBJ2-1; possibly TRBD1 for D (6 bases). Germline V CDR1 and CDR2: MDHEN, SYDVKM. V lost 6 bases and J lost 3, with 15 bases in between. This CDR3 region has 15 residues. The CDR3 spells CASSRDTEVYNEQFF. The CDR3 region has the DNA TGTGCCAGCAGCAGGGACACCGAAGTCTACAATGAGCAGTTCTTC.

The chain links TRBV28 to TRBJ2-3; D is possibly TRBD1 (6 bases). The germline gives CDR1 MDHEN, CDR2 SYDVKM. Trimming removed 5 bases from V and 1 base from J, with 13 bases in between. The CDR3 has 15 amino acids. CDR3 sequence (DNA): TGTGCCAGCAGTCCCAGGGGTCGAGGCACAGATACGCAGTATTTT. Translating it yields CASSPRGRGTDTQYF.

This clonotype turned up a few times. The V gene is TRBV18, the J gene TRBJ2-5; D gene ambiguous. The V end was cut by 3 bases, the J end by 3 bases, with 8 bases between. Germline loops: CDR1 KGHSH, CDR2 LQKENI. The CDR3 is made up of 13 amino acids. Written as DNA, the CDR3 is TGTGCCAGCTCACCTGCTGGGAAAGAGACCCAGTACTTC. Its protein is CASSPAGKETQYF. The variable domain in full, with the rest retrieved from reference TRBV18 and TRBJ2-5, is NAGVMQNPRHLVRRRGQEARLRCSPMKGHSHVYWYRQLPEEGLKFMVYLQKENIIDESGMPKERFSAEFPKEGPSILRIQQVVRGDSAAYFCASSPAGKETQYFGPGTRLLVL.

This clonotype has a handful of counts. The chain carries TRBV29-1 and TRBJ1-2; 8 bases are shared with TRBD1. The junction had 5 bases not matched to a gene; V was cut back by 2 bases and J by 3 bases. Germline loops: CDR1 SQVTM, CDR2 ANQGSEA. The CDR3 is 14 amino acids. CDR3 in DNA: TGCAGCGTTGAACCAGGGGGCTTCTACTATGGCTACACCTTC. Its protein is CSVEPGGFYYGYTF.

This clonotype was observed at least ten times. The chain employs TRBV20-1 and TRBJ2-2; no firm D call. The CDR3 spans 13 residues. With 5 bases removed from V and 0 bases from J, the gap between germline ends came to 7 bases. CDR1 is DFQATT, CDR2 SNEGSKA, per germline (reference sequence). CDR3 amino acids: CSARQSNTGELFF. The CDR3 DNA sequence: TGCAGTGCTCGACAATCGAACACCGGGGAGCTGTTTTTT.

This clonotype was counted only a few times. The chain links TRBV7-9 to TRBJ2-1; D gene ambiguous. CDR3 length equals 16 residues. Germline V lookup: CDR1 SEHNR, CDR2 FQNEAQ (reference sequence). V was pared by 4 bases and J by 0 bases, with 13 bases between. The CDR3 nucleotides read TGTGCCAGCAGCTCCATTATCAGTAGCTCCTACAATGAGCAGTTCTTC. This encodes CASSSIISSSYNEQFF.

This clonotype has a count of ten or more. The CDR3 loop is CASSMTGTGANVLTF. As DNA, the CDR3 is TGTGCCAGCAGTATGACGGGGACTGGGGCCAACGTCCTGACTTTC. This chain joins TRBV5-4 and TRBJ2-6; D may be TRBD2 (5 bases). V dropped 5 bases and J dropped 2 bases, with 11 bases sitting between them. The germline V gene has CDR1 SGHNT and CDR2 YYREEE (reference sequence). The CDR3 sequence is 15 residues long.

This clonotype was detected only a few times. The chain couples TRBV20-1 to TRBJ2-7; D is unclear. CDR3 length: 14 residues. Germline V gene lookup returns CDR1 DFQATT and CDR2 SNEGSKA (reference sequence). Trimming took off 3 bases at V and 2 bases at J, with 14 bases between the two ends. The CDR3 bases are TGCAGTGCTAGGGGCGGCGCAAGGCCCTACGAGCAGTACTTC. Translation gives CSARGGARPYEQYF.

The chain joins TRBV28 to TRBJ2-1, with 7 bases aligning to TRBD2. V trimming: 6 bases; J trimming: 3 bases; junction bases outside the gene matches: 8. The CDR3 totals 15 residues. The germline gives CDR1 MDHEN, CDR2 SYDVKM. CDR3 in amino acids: CASRSQRDHYNEQFF. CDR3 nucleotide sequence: TGTGCCAGCAGGTCCCAGCGGGACCACTACAATGAGCAGTTCTTC.

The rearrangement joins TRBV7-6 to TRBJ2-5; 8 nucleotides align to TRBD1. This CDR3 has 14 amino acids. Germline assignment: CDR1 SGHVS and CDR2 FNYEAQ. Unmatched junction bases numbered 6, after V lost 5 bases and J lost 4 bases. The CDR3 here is CASSTDRGPETQYF. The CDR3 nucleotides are TGTGCCAGCAGCACAGACAGGGGTCCAGAGACCCAGTACTTC.

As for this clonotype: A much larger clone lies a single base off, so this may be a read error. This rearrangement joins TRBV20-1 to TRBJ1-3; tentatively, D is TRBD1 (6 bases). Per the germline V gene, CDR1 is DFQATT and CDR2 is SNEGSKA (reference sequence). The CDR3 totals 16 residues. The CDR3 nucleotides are TGCTGTGCTAGAATACAGACAGGACCCTCTGGAAACACCATATATTTT. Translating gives CCARIQTGPSGNTIYF.

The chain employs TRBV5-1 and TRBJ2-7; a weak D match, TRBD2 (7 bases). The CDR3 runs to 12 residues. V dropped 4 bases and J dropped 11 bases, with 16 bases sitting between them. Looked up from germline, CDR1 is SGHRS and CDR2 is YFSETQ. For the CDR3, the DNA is TGCGCCAGCAGCCTTGACCGCGGGGGCGAGTACTTC. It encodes CASSLDRGGEYF.

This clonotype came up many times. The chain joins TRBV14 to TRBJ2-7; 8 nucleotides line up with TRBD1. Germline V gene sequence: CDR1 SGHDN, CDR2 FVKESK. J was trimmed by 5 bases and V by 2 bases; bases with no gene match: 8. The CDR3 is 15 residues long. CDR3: CASSQQRTGNHEQYF. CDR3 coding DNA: TGTGCCAGCAGCCAACAAAGGACAGGGAACCACGAGCAGTACTTC.

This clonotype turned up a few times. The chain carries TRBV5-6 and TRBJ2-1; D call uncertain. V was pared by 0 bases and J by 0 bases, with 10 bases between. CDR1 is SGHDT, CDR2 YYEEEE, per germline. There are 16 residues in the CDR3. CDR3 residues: CASSLDWGSSYNEQFF. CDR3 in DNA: TGTGCCAGCAGCTTGGATTGGGGTAGCTCCTACAATGAGCAGTTCTTC.

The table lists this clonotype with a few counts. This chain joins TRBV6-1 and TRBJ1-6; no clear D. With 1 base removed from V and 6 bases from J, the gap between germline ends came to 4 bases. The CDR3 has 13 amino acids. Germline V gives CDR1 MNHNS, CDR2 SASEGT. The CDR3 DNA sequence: TGTGCCAGCAGTGAAGTGGGTAATTCACCCCTCCACTTT. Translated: CASSEVGNSPLHF.

In nucleotides, the CDR3 is TGCAGCGCCGGGGGGGGCCCGACCGGGGAGCTGTTTTTT. Its translation: CSAGGGPTGELFF. The V gene is TRBV29-1, the J gene TRBJ2-2; 8 bases line up with TRBD2. The germline CDR1 and CDR2 sequences are SQVTM and ANQGSEA. The CDR3 is 13 amino acids. After removal of 7 bases from V and 5 bases from J, the junction contained 6 bases not matched to a gene.